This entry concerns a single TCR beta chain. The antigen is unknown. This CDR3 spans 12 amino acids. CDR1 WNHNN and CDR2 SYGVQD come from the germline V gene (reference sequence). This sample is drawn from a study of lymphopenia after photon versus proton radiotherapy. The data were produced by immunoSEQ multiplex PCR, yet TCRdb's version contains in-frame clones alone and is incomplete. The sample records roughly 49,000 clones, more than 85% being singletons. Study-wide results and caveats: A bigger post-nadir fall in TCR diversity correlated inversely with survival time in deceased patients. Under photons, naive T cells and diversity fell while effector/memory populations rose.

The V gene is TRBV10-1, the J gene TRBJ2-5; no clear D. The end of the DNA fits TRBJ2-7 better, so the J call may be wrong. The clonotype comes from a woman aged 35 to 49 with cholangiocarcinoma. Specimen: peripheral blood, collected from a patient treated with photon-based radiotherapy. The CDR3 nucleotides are TGCGCCAGCAGTTCCAGCTCCTACGAGCAGTACTTC. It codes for CASSSSSYEQYF.